This TCR beta chain stems from a study of T cells after yellow fever vaccination. TCRdb called the 5' RACE reads again in MiXCR, with one record for every CDR3 protein. The repertoire consists of 60,000 to 95,000 distinct CDR3 sequences, with 7.3% occurring once and the leading ten covering approximately 28%. This clonotype was seen a few times. CDR3 length: 12 amino acids. Trimming took 4 bases from V and 5 from J; bases not matched to a gene: 2. In germline, CDR1 is SQVTM, CDR2 ANQGSEA. The starting material was CD8+ T cells sorted from PBMCs, obtained less than 11 days after the first yellow fever vaccination. The rearrangement joins TRBV29-1 to TRBJ2-5, with 9 bases lining up with TRBD2. This TCR was recovered from a man younger than 30 who received the YFV17D yellow fever vaccine. CDR3 nucleotide sequence: TGCAGCGTTGTTACTAGCGGGGAGACCCAGTACTTC. Its protein product is CSVVTSGETQYF.